This T cell receptor beta chain was profiled in a study of Graves' ophthalmopathy and Graves' hyperthyroidism. This clonotype has ten or more counts. Its cognate antigen is unknown. Diagnosis relied on clinical symptoms, serum thyroxine, TRAb, thyroid ultrasound and orbital computed tomography. From RNA, the CDR3 regions of TCR beta chains were amplified and sequenced. The first round was an RT-PCR with HTBI primers, and the second round was a multiplex PCR. TCRdb ran MiXCR on the multiplex PCR reads and lists one entry per CDR3 protein. The data show more than 1,000,000 distinct CDR3 sequences, with 36% seen just once and around 10% held by the top ten. Study-level points and caveats: Most expanded clonotypes in thyroid above 0.001 frequency also showed up in blood. Predictions made by the model for ophthalmopathy progression reached 70.59% sensitivity and around 72% specificity. A 13-signature model separated ophthalmopathy from stable hyperthyroidism, 87.88% sensitivity, around 79% specificity.

V lost 0 bases and J 4 bases, leaving 12 bases between the germline ends. Germline CDR1 is LGHNA and CDR2 is YNFKEQ. This CDR3 is 15 amino acids long. This TCR came from an adult man with Graves' hyperthyroidism. The sequenced sample was peripheral blood or thyroid tissue (not recorded which). This chain connects TRBV4-2 to TRBJ2-5, with D tentatively TRBD1 (5 bases). The CDR3 spells CASSQDGQGVETQYF. CDR3 DNA: TGTGCCAGCAGCCAAGATGGGCAGGGTGTAGAGACCCAGTACTTC.